In this sample, the clone carrying this TCR beta chain turned up once. The source of the sample is a study of blood T cell repertoires in COVID-19. As for the study in general: Acute and convalescent COVID-19 specimens originated in the United States, Italy and Spain.

The CDR3 totals 16 residues. Looked up from germline, CDR1 is LGHDT and CDR2 is YNNKEL (reference sequence). Deletions cut 5 bases from V and 0 bases from J, with 15 bases between. The protocol was immunoSEQ multiplex PCR, while the TCRdb copy is restricted to in-frame clones and leaves out a portion. The sample yields fewer than 400,000 clones, about 85% seen once. The sequence came from a woman aged 18-29 years with acute or convalescent COVID-19. Sequencing was done on a sample of peripheral blood. The chain carries TRBV3-1 (or the pseudogene TRBV3-2) and TRBJ2-3; maybe TRBD2 (6 bases). CDR3: CASSGLAPTSTDTQYF. The CDR3 DNA follows: TGTGCCAGCAGCGGCCTAGCGCCGACTAGCACAGATACGCAGTATTTT.